These 8 T cell receptor beta chains were all obtained from the same sample, sequenced in a study of T cell responses to AZD1222 COVID-19 vaccine. Measured with immunoSEQ multiplex PCR; TCRdb has only the in-frame clones, and not every one. The profile shows 180,000 or so clones, approximately 90% of them singletons. The input for sequencing was peripheral blood, taken 28 days after the second AZD1222 dose. The receptors were gathered from an adult who received the AZD1222 COVID-19 vaccine.

In its sample, this clone was seen a few times. The rearrangement joins TRBV19 to TRBJ2-2; tentatively, D is TRBD2 (5 bases). Trimming cost V 3 bases and J 10 bases, with 12 bases left between them. Looked up from germline, CDR1 is LNHDA and CDR2 is SQIVND (reference sequence). The CDR3 loop spans 13 amino acids. CDR3 loop: CASSMRVAEELFF. CDR3 sequence (DNA): TGTGCCAGTAGTATGAGGGTTGCAGAGGAGCTGTTTTTT.

The genes are TRBV19 and TRBJ1-5; 11 bases match TRBD1. V lost 4 bases to trimming and J lost 4 bases; unmatched junction nucleotides: 3. The germline gives CDR1 LNHDA, CDR2 SQIVND (reference sequence). The CDR3 contains 15 residues. The CDR3 sequence is CASSTGTGGNQPQHF. The CDR3 DNA is TGTGCCAGTAGTACGGGGACAGGGGGGAATCAGCCCCAGCATTTT.

The chain uses TRBV5-6 and TRBJ2-7, with TRBD1 identical over 12 bases. Trimming at V came to 3 bases and at J to 2 bases, leaving 0 bases not matched to a gene. The germline CDR1 and CDR2 sequences are SGHDT and YYEEEE. This CDR3 spans 14 amino acids. CDR3: CASSWDRGPYEQYF. For the CDR3, the DNA is TGTGCCAGCAGCTGGGACAGGGGGCCCTACGAGCAGTACTTC.

The chain uses TRBV19 and TRBJ1-1, with no clear D. This CDR3 is built from 15 residues. Trimming took off 3 bases at V and 0 bases at J, with 11 bases between the two ends. Germline loops: CDR1 LNHDA, CDR2 SQIVND (reference sequence). The DNA of the CDR3 is TGTGCCAGTAGTATTCGGGAGAGTATGAACACTGAAGCTTTCTTT. It encodes CASSIRESMNTEAFF. The complete variable domain, with remaining parts taken from reference TRBV19 and TRBJ1-1, reads DGGITQSPKYLFRKEGQNVTLSCEQNLNHDAMYWYRQDPGQGLRLIYYSQIVNDFQKGDIAEGYSVSREKKESFPLTVTSAQKNPTAFYLCASSIRESMNTEAFFGQGTRLTVV.

The chain carries TRBV30 and TRBJ1-1, with D unclear. V was shortened by 4 bases and J by 0 bases, with 9 bases between the two germline ends. CDR1 and CDR2 from the germline V gene are GTSNPN and SVGIG (reference sequence). The CDR3 has 13 residues. CDR3 region: CAWKEGLNTEAFF. In DNA form, the CDR3 reads TGTGCCTGGAAGGAGGGCCTGAACACTGAAGCTTTCTTT.

With respect to this clone: The junction does not match germline at one end; this may be a read error. The genes are TRBV6-6 and TRBJ1-1; unclear D gene. The CDR3 is 11 amino acids. The germline V gene encodes CDR1 MNHNY and CDR2 SVGAGI (reference sequence). The CDR3 is CASSYNTEALF. The CDR3 coding sequence is TGTGCCAGCAGTTATAATACGGAAGCCCTCTTT.

This chain uses TRBV6-5 with TRBJ1-5; no clear D. Germline V gene lookup returns CDR1 MNHEY and CDR2 SVGAGI. Trimming shortened V by 10 bases and J by 0 bases, and 13 bases separated the two germline ends. This CDR3 region has 14 residues. Here the CDR3 DNA reads TGTGCCACCAAAACGGACGGTAGCAATCAGCCCCAGCATTTT. It specifies CATKTDGSNQPQHF.

This chain joins TRBV6-1 and TRBJ2-7, with 10 bases lining up with TRBD2. CDR3 length: 18 residues. The V gene's germline CDR1 is MNHNS and CDR2 SASEGT. J was trimmed by 4 bases and V by 4 bases; bases with no gene match: 16. CDR3 amino acids: CASSALVAGGSGRYEQYF. Here the CDR3 DNA reads TGTGCCAGCAGTGCCTTAGTAGCGGGAGGTTCTGGGAGGTACGAGCAGTACTTC.